These 16 T cell receptor beta chains came from one sample sequenced in a study of blood T cells in healthy people across ages. The use of a sample-barcoded 5' primer and a J-beta primer mix characterized a second PCR of about 6 to 12 cycles. TCRdb redid the calling of the 5' RACE reads with MiXCR, one entry per CDR3 protein. The sample lists 780,000 or so distinct CDR3 sequences, roughly 25% seen once, with 3% to 4% in the top ten. These data also featured in a second study, about T cells of mothers and their children.

The sample taken for sequencing was blood. The receptor source for this set is a boy under 18 in good health.

The genes are TRBV28 and TRBJ2-2, with D tentatively TRBD1 or TRBD2 (5 bases each). Between the trimmed V and J ends, which lost 1 base and 0 bases, there was a span of 12 bases. Germline CDR1 and CDR2: MDHEN and SYDVKM. The CDR3 consists of 17 residues. The CDR3 nucleotides are TGTGCCAGCAGTTTATACTCGGGGACGCCGAACACCGGGGAGCTGTTTTTT. Protein: CASSLYSGTPNTGELFF.

This chain links TRBV15 with TRBJ2-5; 13 nucleotides align to TRBD2. V was pared by 3 bases and J by 5 bases, with 9 bases of the junction left unmatched. CDR3 size: 17 residues. Germline-derived CDR1 and CDR2 are LNHNV and YYDKDF (reference sequence). The DNA for the CDR3 is TGTGCCACCAGCAGGGTTGGACTAGCGGGAGTACACGAGACCCAGTACTTC. Translated: CATSRVGLAGVHETQYF.

The V gene is TRBV27, the J gene TRBJ2-3; weak D call: TRBD1 (6 bases). Trimming stripped 6 bases from V and 1 base from J, with 14 bases between. This CDR3 spans 15 amino acids. CDR1 is MNHEY and CDR2 is SMNVEV in the germline V gene (reference sequence). The CDR3 DNA follows: TGTGCCAGCAGCCCGTGGGGGCCGGGCACAGATACGCAGTATTTT. Its protein is CASSPWGPGTDTQYF.

This clonotype was recorded a few times. The chain carries TRBV29-1 and TRBJ1-2; TRBD1 might be the D (5 bases). The CDR3 runs to 15 residues. Germline CDR1 and CDR2: SQVTM and ANQGSEA. V lost 2 bases to trimming and J lost 3 bases, with 16 bases between them. CDR3 loop: CSVENLQETHYGYTF. CDR3 DNA sequence: TGCAGCGTTGAAAACCTACAGGAGACCCACTATGGCTACACCTTC.

This clonotype came up many times. CDR3 in amino acids: CSVEDTKVGETQYF. The CDR3 nucleotides read TGCAGCGTTGAAGATACTAAGGTGGGGGAGACCCAGTACTTC. The V call is TRBV29-1, the J call TRBJ2-5; no firm D call. Trimming removed 0 bases from V and 5 bases from J, with 13 bases in between. This CDR3 region has 14 residues. Germline CDR1 reads SQVTM; CDR2 reads ANQGSEA.

The chain recombines TRBV11-2 with TRBJ2-5; 7 bases map to TRBD2. The J call could be wrong; TRBJ2-7 is a better fit for the DNA end. Germline V lookup: CDR1 SGHAT, CDR2 FQNNGV. This CDR3 is built from 15 residues. CDR3 residues: CASSLTSRTTYEQYF. For the CDR3, the DNA is TGTGCCAGCAGCTTGACTAGCAGGACAACCTACGAGCAGTACTTC.

This clonotype was recorded a few times. The J gene is TRBJ2-5, the V gene TRBV7-9, with a tentative D call TRBD2 (6 bases). V was trimmed by 5 bases and J by 3 bases, leaving 16 bases between them. CDR1 is SEHNR, CDR2 FQNEAQ, per germline (reference sequence). This CDR3 comprises 15 residues. The CDR3 nucleotides are TGTGCCAGCAGCCCTCAAGTGGACTACGAAGAGACCCAGTACTTC. Translated: CASSPQVDYEETQYF.

The chain has TRBV14 and TRBJ2-3; D possibly corresponds to TRBD2 (6 bases). CDR1 is SGHDN, CDR2 FVKESK, per germline. This CDR3 spans 15 amino acids. V dropped 5 bases and J dropped 0 bases, with 12 bases sitting between them. Here the CDR3 DNA reads TGTGCCAGCAGCGTCCAGCGGGTTAGCACAGATACGCAGTATTTT. Translation: CASSVQRVSTDTQYF.

This clonotype was observed a few times. V gene TRBV29-1 combines with J gene TRBJ1-4; D possibly corresponds to TRBD1 (5 bases). The CDR3 has 13 residues. Deletions cut 6 bases from V and 5 bases from J, with 13 bases between. CDR1 is SQVTM, CDR2 ANQGSEA, per germline. This chain's CDR3 is CSVRDSQNEKLFF. CDR3 nucleotide sequence: TGCAGCGTGAGAGACAGCCAAAATGAAAAACTGTTTTTT.

The chain carries TRBV9 and TRBJ2-5, with D hard to call. Gene TRBJ2-1 matches the end of the DNA better, so the J call may be wrong. Germline values: CDR1 SGDLS, CDR2 YYNGEE. The CDR3 is 13 amino acids. The CDR3 DNA sequence: TGTGCCAGCAGCTCCGGGCACTGCGAAAAGCAGTTCTTC. Translated, it gives CASSSGHCEKQFF.

On this clonotype itself: Compared with germline, one end of the junction differs, possibly owing to a read error. The chain uses TRBV4-1 and TRBJ2-7; 7 bases are a match to TRBD1. Germline CDR1 is MGHRA and CDR2 is YSYEKL. There are 16 residues in the CDR3. The CDR3 DNA reads TGCGCCAGCAGCCAAGATACGGGACAGCTCTCCTACGAGCAGTGCTTC. This sequence encodes CASSQDTGQLSYEQCF.

This clonotype was counted between two and nine times. The CDR3 spells CASSHDSSDASTDTQYF. The CDR3 DNA is TGTGCCAGCAGCCACGACTCATCGGATGCTAGCACAGATACGCAGTATTTT. The chain recombines TRBV6-6 with TRBJ2-3; D gene ambiguous. V dropped 6 bases and J dropped 0 bases, with 19 bases sitting between them. There are 17 residues in the CDR3. Germline V gene sequence: CDR1 MNHNY, CDR2 SVGAGI (reference sequence).

The J gene is TRBJ2-1, the V gene TRBV12-3 or TRBV12-4; D ambiguous. The CDR3 length is 14 residues. V was trimmed by 3 bases and J by 5 bases, leaving 11 bases between them. CDR3 protein: CASSFWGVNNEQFF. Here the CDR3 DNA reads TGTGCCAGCAGTTTCTGGGGTGTGAACAATGAGCAGTTCTTC.

This clonotype was observed a handful of times. The CDR3 DNA is TGTGCCAGCAGCGTAGTTCTGGGCCGGGGCCCGACCTCTACTAACTATGGCTACACCTTC. Its translation: CASSVVLGRGPTSTNYGYTF. The gene calls are TRBV9 and TRBJ1-2; D is perhaps TRBD1 (5 bases). Per the germline V gene, CDR1 is SGDLS and CDR2 is YYNGEE. The CDR3 loop spans 20 amino acids. Trimming removed 0 bases at V and 0 bases at J, with 24 bases between.

Regarding this clonotype: One end of the junction is discordant with germline, which a read error may explain. The rearrangement joins TRBV11-2 to TRBJ2-7; the D gene is possibly TRBD2 (7 bases). Judging by the DNA end, TRBJ2-1 fits better; the J call may be wrong. The CDR3 is 15 amino acids. Germline assignment: CDR1 SGHAT and CDR2 FQNNGV. The CDR3 bases are TGTGCCAGCAGCCCGAGGCCGAAGCGGGACAATAAGCAGTTCTTC. It specifies CASSPRPKRDNKQFF.

This clonotype has only a few counts. The rearrangement uses TRBV6-6 and TRBJ1-6; D call uncertain. V lost 4 bases and J lost 3, with 10 bases in between. The CDR3 runs 15 residues. Germline V CDR1 and CDR2: MNHNY, SVGAGI (reference sequence). CDR3 amino acids: CASSSGGIYNSPLHF. DNA for the CDR3: TGTGCCAGCAGTTCGGGAGGGATCTATAATTCACCCCTCCACTTT.